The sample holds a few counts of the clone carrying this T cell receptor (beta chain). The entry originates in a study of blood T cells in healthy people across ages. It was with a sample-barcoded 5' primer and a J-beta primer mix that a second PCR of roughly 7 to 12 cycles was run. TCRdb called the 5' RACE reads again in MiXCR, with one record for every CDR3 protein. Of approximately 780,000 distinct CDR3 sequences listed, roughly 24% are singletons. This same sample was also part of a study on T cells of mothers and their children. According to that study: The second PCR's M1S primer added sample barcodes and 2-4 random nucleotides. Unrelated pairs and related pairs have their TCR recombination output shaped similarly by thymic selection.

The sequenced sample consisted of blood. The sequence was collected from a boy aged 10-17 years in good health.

CDR3 sequence (DNA): TGTGCCAGCAGTTACTCACGGGCCGAGACCCAGTACTTC. As protein: CASSYSRAETQYF. The gene calls are TRBV6-5 and TRBJ2-5; D not resolved. Deletions cut 0 bases from V and 5 bases from J, with 7 bases between. Per the germline V gene, CDR1 is MNHEY and CDR2 is SVGAGI. The CDR3 consists of 13 residues.